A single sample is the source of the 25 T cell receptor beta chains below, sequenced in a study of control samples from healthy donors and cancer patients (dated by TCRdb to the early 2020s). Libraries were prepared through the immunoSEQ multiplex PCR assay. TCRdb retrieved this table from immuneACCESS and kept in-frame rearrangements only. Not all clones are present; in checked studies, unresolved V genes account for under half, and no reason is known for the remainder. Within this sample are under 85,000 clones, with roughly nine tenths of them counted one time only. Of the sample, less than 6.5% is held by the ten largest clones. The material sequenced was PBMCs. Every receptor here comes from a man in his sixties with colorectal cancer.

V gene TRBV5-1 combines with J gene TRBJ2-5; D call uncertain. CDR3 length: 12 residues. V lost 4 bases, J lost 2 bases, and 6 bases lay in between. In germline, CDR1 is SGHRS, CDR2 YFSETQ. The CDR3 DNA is TGCGCCAGCAGCGTGCGGCAAGAGACCCAGTACTTC. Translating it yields CASSVRQETQYF. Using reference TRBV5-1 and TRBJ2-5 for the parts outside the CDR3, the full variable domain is KAGVTQTPRYLIKTRGQQVTLSCSPISGHRSVSWYQQTPGQGLQFLFEYFSETQRNKGNFPGRFSGRQFSNSRSEMNVSTLELGDSALYLCASSVRQETQYFGPGTRLLVL.

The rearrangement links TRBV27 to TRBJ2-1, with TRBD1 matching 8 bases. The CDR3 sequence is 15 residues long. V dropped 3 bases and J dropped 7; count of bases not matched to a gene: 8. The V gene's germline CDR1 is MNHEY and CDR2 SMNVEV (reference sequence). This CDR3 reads CASSFRDRLLNEQFF. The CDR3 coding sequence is TGTGCCAGCAGTTTTCGGGACAGGCTTTTAAATGAGCAGTTCTTC.

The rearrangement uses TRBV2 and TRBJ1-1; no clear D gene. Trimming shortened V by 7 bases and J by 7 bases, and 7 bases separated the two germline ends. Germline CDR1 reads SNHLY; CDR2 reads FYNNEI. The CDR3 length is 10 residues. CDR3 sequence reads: CASMTVEAFF. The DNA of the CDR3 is TGTGCCAGCATGACGGTTGAAGCTTTCTTT. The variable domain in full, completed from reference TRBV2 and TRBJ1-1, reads EPEVTQTPSHQVTQMGQEVILRCVPISNHLYFYWYRQILGQKVEFLVSFYNNEISEKSEIFDDQFSVERPDGSNFTLKIRSTKLEDSAMYFCASMTVEAFFGQGTRLTVV.

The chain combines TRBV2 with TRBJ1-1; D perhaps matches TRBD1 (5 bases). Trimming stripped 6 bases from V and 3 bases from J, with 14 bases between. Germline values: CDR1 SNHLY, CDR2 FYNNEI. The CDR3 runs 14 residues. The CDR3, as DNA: TGTGCCAGCAGGCCTTGGGGGGTGGACACTGAAGCTTTCTTT. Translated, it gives CASRPWGVDTEAFF.

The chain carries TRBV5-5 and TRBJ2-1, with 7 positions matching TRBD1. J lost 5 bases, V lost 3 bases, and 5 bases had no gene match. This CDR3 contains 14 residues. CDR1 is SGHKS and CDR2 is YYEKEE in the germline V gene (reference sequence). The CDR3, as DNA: TGTGCCAGCAGCTGGGCCGGGACAGACAATGAGCAGTTCTTC. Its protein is CASSWAGTDNEQFF.

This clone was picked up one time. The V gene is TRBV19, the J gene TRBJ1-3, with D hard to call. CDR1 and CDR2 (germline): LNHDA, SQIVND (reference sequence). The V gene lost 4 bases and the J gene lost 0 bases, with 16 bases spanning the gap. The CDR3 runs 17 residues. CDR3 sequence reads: CASSTIVLGNSGNTIYF. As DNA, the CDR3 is TGTGCCAGTAGTACCATCGTTCTGGGGAACTCTGGAAACACCATATATTTT.

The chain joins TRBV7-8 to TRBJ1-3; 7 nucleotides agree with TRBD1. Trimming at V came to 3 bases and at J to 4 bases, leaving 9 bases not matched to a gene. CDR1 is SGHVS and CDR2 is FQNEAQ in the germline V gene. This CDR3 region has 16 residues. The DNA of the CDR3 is TGTGCCAGCAGCTTGGGACAGTCGGGTTCAGGAAACACCATATATTTT. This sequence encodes CASSLGQSGSGNTIYF.

The CDR3 DNA follows: TGTGCCAGTAGTTTTGGCCCTTCCTACGAGCAGTACTTC. This sequence encodes CASSFGPSYEQYF. This rearrangement joins TRBV19 to TRBJ2-7; no firm D call. CDR3 length: 13 amino acids. Trimming took off 5 bases at V and 1 base at J, with 9 bases between the two ends. Germline V gene lookup returns CDR1 LNHDA and CDR2 SQIVND (reference sequence).

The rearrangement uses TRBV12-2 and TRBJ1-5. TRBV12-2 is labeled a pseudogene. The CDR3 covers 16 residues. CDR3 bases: TGTGCAAGCCCCCCCCGCTTTATGGGGAACGATCAGCCCCAGCATTTT. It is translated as CASPPRFMGNDQPQHF.

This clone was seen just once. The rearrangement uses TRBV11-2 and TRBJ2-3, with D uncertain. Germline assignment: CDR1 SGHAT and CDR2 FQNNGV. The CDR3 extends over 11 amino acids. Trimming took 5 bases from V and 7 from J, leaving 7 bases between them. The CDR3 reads CASSLGNTQYF. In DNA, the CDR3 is TGTGCCAGCAGCCTCGGAAATACGCAGTATTTT.

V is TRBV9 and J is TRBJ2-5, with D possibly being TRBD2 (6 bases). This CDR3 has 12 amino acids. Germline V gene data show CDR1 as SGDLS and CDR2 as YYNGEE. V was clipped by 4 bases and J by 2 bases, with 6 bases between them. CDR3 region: CASSRGQETQYF. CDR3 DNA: TGTGCCAGCAGCCGGGGGCAAGAGACCCAGTACTTC.

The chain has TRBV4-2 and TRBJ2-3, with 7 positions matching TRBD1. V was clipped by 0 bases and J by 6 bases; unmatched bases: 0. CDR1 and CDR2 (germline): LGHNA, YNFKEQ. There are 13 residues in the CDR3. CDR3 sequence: CASSQDRGDTQYF. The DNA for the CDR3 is TGTGCCAGCAGCCAAGACAGGGGGGATACGCAGTATTTT.

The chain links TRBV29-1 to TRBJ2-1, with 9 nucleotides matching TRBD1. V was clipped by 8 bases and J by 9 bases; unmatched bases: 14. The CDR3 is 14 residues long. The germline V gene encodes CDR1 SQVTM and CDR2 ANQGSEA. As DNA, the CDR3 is TGCAGCTCAACGGGTCCCGGGACAGGGTTTGAGCAGTTCTTC. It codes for CSSTGPGTGFEQFF.

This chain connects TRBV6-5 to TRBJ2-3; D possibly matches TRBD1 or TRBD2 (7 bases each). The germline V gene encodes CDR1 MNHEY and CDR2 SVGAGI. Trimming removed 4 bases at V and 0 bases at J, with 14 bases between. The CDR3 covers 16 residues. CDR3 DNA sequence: TGTGCCAGCAGTTCCTGGGGGGGACAGAGCACAGATACGCAGTATTTT. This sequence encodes CASSSWGGQSTDTQYF.

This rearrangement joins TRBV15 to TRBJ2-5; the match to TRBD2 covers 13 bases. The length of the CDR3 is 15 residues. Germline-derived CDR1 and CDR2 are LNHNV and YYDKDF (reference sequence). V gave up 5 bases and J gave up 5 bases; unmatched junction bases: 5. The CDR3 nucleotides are TGTGCCACCAGCCGACTAGCGGGGGGACAGGAGACCCAGTACTTC. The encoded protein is CATSRLAGGQETQYF.

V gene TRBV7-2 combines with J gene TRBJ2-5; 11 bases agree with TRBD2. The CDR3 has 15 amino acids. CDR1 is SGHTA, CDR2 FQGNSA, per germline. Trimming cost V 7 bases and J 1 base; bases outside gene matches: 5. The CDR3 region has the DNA TGTGCCAGCAACCTAGCGGGGGGAATCCAAGAGACCCAGTACTTC. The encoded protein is CASNLAGGIQETQYF.

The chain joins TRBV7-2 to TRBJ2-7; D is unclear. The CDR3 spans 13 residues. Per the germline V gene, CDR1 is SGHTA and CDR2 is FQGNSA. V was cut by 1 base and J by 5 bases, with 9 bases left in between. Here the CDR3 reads CASSLVGLNEQYF. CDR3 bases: TGTGCCAGCAGCTTAGTTGGTCTTAACGAGCAGTACTTC. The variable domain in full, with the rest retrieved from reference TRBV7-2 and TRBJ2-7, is GAGVSQSPSNKVTEKGKDVELRCDPISGHTALYWYRQSLGQGLEFLIYFQGNSAPDKSGLPSDRFSAERTGGSVSTLTIQRTQQEDSAVYLCASSLVGLNEQYFGPGTRLTVT.

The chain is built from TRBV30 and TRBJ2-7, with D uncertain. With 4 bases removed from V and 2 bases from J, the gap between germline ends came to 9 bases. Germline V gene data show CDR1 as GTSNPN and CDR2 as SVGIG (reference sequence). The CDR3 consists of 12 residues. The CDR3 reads CAWTPATYEQYF. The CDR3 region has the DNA TGTGCCTGGACCCCAGCCACCTACGAGCAGTACTTC.

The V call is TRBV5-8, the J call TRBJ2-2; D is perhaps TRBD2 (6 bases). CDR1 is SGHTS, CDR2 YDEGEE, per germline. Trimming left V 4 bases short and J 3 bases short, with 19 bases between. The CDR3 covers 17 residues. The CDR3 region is CASSPISARDYTGELFF. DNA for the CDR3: TGTGCCAGCAGCCCTATCTCTGCCAGGGACTACACCGGGGAGCTGTTTTTT.

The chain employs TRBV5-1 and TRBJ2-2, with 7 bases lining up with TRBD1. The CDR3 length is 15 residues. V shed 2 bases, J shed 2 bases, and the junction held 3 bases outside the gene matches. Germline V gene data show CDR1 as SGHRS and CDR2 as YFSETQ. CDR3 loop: CASSFTGVNTGELFF. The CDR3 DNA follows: TGCGCCAGCAGCTTCACAGGGGTAAACACCGGGGAGCTGTTTTTT.

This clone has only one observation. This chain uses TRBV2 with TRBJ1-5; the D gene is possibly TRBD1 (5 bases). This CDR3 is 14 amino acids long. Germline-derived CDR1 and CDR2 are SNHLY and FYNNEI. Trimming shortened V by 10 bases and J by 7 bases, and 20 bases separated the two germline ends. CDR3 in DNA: TGTGCCACCCGGGAGCGGGACCCCGAACAGCCCCAGCATTTT. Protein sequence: CATRERDPEQPQHF.

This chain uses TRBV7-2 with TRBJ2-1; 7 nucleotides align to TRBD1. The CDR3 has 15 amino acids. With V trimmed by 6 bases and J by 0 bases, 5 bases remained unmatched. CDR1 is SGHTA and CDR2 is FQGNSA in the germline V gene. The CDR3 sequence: CASRPDRSSYNEQFF. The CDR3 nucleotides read TGTGCCAGCAGGCCGGACAGGAGCTCCTACAATGAGCAGTTCTTC.

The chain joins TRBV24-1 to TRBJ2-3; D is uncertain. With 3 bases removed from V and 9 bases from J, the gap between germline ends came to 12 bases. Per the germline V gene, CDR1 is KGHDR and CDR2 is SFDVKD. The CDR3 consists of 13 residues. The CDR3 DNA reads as TGTGCCACCAGTGATCCCCCCAGTCCGACGCAGTATTTT. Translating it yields CATSDPPSPTQYF.

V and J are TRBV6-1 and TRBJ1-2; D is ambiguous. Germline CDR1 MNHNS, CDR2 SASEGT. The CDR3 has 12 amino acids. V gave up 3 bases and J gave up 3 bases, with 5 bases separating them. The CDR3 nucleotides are TGTGCCAGCAGTGAGACGGACTATGGCTACACCTTC. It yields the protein CASSETDYGYTF.

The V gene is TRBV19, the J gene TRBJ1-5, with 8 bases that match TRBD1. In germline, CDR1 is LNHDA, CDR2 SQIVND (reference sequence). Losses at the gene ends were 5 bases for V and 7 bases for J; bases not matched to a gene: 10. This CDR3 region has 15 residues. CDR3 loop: CASSAGGQGGQPQHF. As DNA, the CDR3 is TGTGCCAGTAGTGCGGGCGGACAGGGCGGGCAGCCCCAGCATTTT. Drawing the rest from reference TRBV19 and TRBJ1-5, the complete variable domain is DGGITQSPKYLFRKEGQNVTLSCEQNLNHDAMYWYRQDPGQGLRLIYYSQIVNDFQKGDIAEGYSVSREKKESFPLTVTSAQKNPTAFYLCASSAGGQGGQPQHFGDGTRLSIL.